This passage covers 26 T cell receptor beta chains from one sample sequenced in a study of T cells in Graves' hyperthyroidism and ophthalmopathy. There were TCR beta CDR3 regions amplified from RNA transcripts. HTBI primers were used for first-round RT-PCR of the TCR CDR3. TCRdb redid the calling of the multiplex PCR reads with MiXCR, one entry per CDR3 protein. The profile shows 350,000 or so distinct CDR3 sequences, roughly a fifth of them singletons. The specimen was blood. These TCRs come from a woman between 50 and 59 years old with Graves' hyperthyroidism.

This clonotype has only a few counts. The rearrangement uses TRBV20-1 and TRBJ2-3; D remains ambiguous. Trimming removed 3 bases from V and 0 bases from J, with 13 bases in between. The CDR3 runs to 15 residues. CDR1 is DFQATT and CDR2 is SNEGSKA in the germline V gene (reference sequence). CDR3 protein: CSASDSAQSTDTQYF. The CDR3 DNA follows: TGCAGTGCTAGCGACTCAGCTCAAAGCACAGATACGCAGTATTTT.

The V call is TRBV28, the J call TRBJ2-7; tentatively, D is TRBD1 (6 bases). Trimming took off 6 bases at V and 2 bases at J, with 14 bases between the two ends. The germline V gene has CDR1 MDHEN and CDR2 SYDVKM. The CDR3 length is 14 residues. The CDR3 is CASSIMDSTYEQYF. The CDR3 DNA reads as TGTGCCAGCAGCATCATGGACAGTACCTACGAGCAGTACTTC.

This clonotype came up many times. The chain is built from TRBV5-1 and TRBJ2-3; 8 bases map to TRBD1. Unmatched junction bases numbered 3, after V lost 5 bases and J lost 1 base. CDR1 and CDR2 (germline): SGHRS, YFSETQ. The CDR3 length is 14 residues. The CDR3 DNA sequence: TGCGCCAGCAGATCGACAGGGGGCACAGATACGCAGTATTTT. It encodes CASRSTGGTDTQYF.

This clonotype appeared many times. The V call is TRBV30, the J call TRBJ1-2; tentative D call: TRBD1 (5 bases). This CDR3 region has 15 residues. V was clipped by 4 bases and J by 8 bases, with 23 bases between them. Germline V lookup: CDR1 GTSNPN, CDR2 SVGIG (reference sequence). CDR3 in amino acids: CAWTSTSRGGWGYTF. CDR3 nucleotide sequence: TGTGCCTGGACCTCCACCTCGCGGGGGGGATGGGGCTACACCTTC.

This clonotype was seen only a few times. The chain recombines TRBV28 with TRBJ1-2, with D perhaps matching TRBD1 (5 bases). With 1 base removed from V and 2 bases from J, the gap between germline ends came to 5 bases. CDR3 length: 13 residues. Germline CDR1 is MDHEN and CDR2 is SYDVKM. In nucleotides, the CDR3 is TGTGCCAGCAGTTTATCAGGGAACTATGGCTACACCTTC. Protein product: CASSLSGNYGYTF.

This clonotype came up many times. The J gene is TRBJ2-7, the V gene TRBV2; a weak D match, TRBD1 (5 bases). CDR3 length: 13 amino acids. With 10 bases removed from V and 2 bases from J, the gap between germline ends came to 15 bases. The germline CDR1 and CDR2 sequences are SNHLY and FYNNEI. CDR3 region: CATQQVPAYEQYF. The CDR3 nucleotides are TGTGCCACCCAACAGGTTCCTGCCTACGAGCAGTACTTC.

This clonotype was seen repeatedly, ten times or more. The V gene is TRBV20-1, the J gene TRBJ2-1, with 8 bases matching TRBD2. V was clipped by 3 bases and J by 0 bases; unmatched bases: 4. This CDR3 has 15 amino acids. Germline values: CDR1 DFQATT, CDR2 SNEGSKA (reference sequence). CDR3 residues: CSARAGGFSYNEQFF. CDR3 nucleotide sequence: TGCAGTGCTAGGGCGGGAGGCTTCTCCTACAATGAGCAGTTCTTC.

J is TRBJ1-6 and V is TRBV6-2 or TRBV6-3; D is perhaps TRBD1 (5 bases). V lost 6 bases to trimming and J lost 6 bases, with 12 bases between them. Germline V gene lookup returns CDR1 MNHEY and CDR2 SVGEGT. The CDR3 has 14 amino acids. CDR3: CASRDRDLNSPLHF. CDR3 DNA sequence: TGTGCCAGCAGGGACCGGGACCTTAATTCACCCCTCCACTTT.

A note on this clonotype: One end of the junction varies from germline; a read error may be responsible. The gene calls are TRBV5-1 and TRBJ2-1; possibly TRBD1 or TRBD2 for D (6 bases each). Germline V gene sequence: CDR1 SGHRS, CDR2 YFSETQ. There are 15 residues in the CDR3. The CDR3 region is CASGLQGGSYNEQFF. DNA of the CDR3: TGCGCCAGCGGCTTACAGGGAGGCTCCTACAATGAGCAGTTCTTC.

Many counts were recorded for this clonotype. The chain employs TRBV5-1 and TRBJ1-1; TRBD1 matches 8 bases. Unmatched junction bases numbered 9, after V lost 4 bases and J lost 1 base. Germline assignment: CDR1 SGHRS and CDR2 YFSETQ. The CDR3 totals 16 residues. CDR3 nucleotide sequence: TGCGCCAGCAGCCCGAGGGGGCAGGGGGCGAACACTGAAGCTTTCTTT. Translation: CASSPRGQGANTEAFF. Full variable domain (missing parts from reference TRBV5-1 and TRBJ1-1): KAGVTQTPRYLIKTRGQQVTLSCSPISGHRSVSWYQQTPGQGLQFLFEYFSETQRNKGNFPGRFSGRQFSNSRSEMNVSTLELGDSALYLCASSPRGQGANTEAFFGQGTRLTVV.

This clonotype was counted between two and nine times. The J gene is TRBJ2-5, the V gene TRBV5-1; D gene unclear. The CDR3 length is 15 residues. Germline values: CDR1 SGHRS, CDR2 YFSETQ. Deletions cut 0 bases from V and 1 base from J, with 10 bases between. The CDR3 DNA follows: TGCGCCAGCAGCTTGGCCGGGCTCGGCCAAGAGACCCAGTACTTC. Encoded protein: CASSLAGLGQETQYF.

The gene calls are TRBV5-6 and TRBJ2-1; D remains ambiguous. CDR1 is SGHDT, CDR2 YYEEEE, per germline. CDR3 size: 12 residues. Trimming removed 0 bases at V and 7 bases at J, with 5 bases between. The chain's CDR3 is CASSLVLNEQFF. In DNA form, the CDR3 reads TGTGCCAGCAGCTTGGTTTTAAATGAGCAGTTCTTC.

The gene calls are TRBV29-1 and TRBJ2-5; D is uncertain. Trimming took 7 bases from V and 3 from J, leaving 9 bases between them. Germline CDR1 SQVTM, CDR2 ANQGSEA. This CDR3 spans 11 amino acids. CDR3 sequence: CSAGREETQYF. CDR3 sequence (DNA): TGCAGCGCCGGACGGGAAGAGACCCAGTACTTC.

The table lists this clonotype with a count of one. J is TRBJ1-2 and V is TRBV5-8; the D gene is possibly TRBD1 (5 bases). The CDR3 consists of 15 residues. Deletions cut 4 bases from V and 2 bases from J, with 15 bases between. Germline-derived CDR1 and CDR2 are SGHTS and YDEGEE. CDR3 nucleotide sequence: TGTGCCAGCAGCCGTAAGGGGAGTTGGAACTATGGCTACACCTTC. Translated, it gives CASSRKGSWNYGYTF. Looking up the rest from reference TRBV5-8 and TRBJ1-2 gives the full variable domain: EAGVTQSPTHLIKTRGQQATLRCSPISGHTSVYWYQQALGLGLQFLLWYDEGEERNRGNFPPRFSGRQFPNYSSELNVNALELEDSALYLCASSRKGSWNYGYTFGSGTRLTVV.

In this sample, this clonotype turned up a few times. V usage is TRBV20-1 and J usage is TRBJ2-5; 9 nucleotides match TRBD2. V lost 4 bases and J lost 3; bases outside the gene matches: 6. Germline loops: CDR1 DFQATT, CDR2 SNEGSKA (reference sequence). The CDR3 spans 14 residues. This CDR3 is CSANLAGKEETQYF. The CDR3 bases are TGCAGTGCTAATCTAGCGGGAAAAGAAGAGACCCAGTACTTC.

On this clonotype itself: This may stem from a read error, because a much larger clone lies one nucleotide away. No conserved phenylalanine or tryptophan ends this CDR3, so it is likely a read error. The chain is built from TRBV6-1 and TRBJ2-4, with D perhaps TRBD2 (6 bases). Trimming took off 6 bases at V and 5 bases at J, with 11 bases between the two ends. CDR3 size: 13 residues. Germline V gene sequence: CDR1 MNHNS, CDR2 SASEGT. The CDR3 sequence is CASSSPGENIQYL. Here the CDR3 DNA reads TGTGCCAGCAGCTCCCCGGGGGAAAACATTCAGTACTTA.

Concerning this clonotype itself: Germline is not matched at one junction end, which may reflect a read error. This chain connects TRBV13 to TRBJ1-1; D unresolved. This CDR3 has 13 residues. Germline lookup yields CDR1 PRHDT and CDR2 FYEKMQ (reference sequence). The CDR3 is CASSRLRNAEAFF. CDR3 bases: TGCGCCAGCAGCCGACTCCGGAACGCTGAAGCTTTCTTT.

The chain joins TRBV6-1 to TRBJ2-1; D gene unclear. Germline loops: CDR1 MNHNS, CDR2 SASEGT. This CDR3 contains 14 residues. Trimming took off 5 bases at V and 4 bases at J, with 12 bases between the two ends. The CDR3 DNA sequence: TGTGCCAGCAGTCAATATCAAGGGTACAATGAGCAGTTCTTC. Translation: CASSQYQGYNEQFF.

This clonotype was picked up a small number of times. J is TRBJ2-2 and V is TRBV12-3 or TRBV12-4; weak D call: TRBD2 (6 bases). V lost 1 base, J lost 5 bases, and 11 bases lay in between. CDR3 length equals 15 residues. The chain's CDR3 is CASSLVGGRTGELFF. The DNA for the CDR3 is TGTGCCAGCAGTTTAGTCGGGGGTCGGACCGGGGAGCTGTTTTTT.

V is TRBV2 and J is TRBJ2-1, with 10 bases lining up with TRBD1. The trim removed 5 bases at V and 7 bases at J, leaving 5 bases unmatched. Germline V gene lookup returns CDR1 SNHLY and CDR2 FYNNEI. CDR3 length: 14 residues. The CDR3 DNA reads TGTGCCAGCAGTCGGACAGGGGGTTTTAATGAGCAGTTCTTC. As protein: CASSRTGGFNEQFF. Supplemented by reference TRBV2 and TRBJ2-1, the full variable domain reads EPEVTQTPSHQVTQMGQEVILRCVPISNHLYFYWYRQILGQKVEFLVSFYNNEISEKSEIFDDQFSVERPDGSNFTLKIRSTKLEDSAMYFCASSRTGGFNEQFFGPGTRLTVL.

The chain has TRBV6-1 and TRBJ2-2; D possibly corresponds to TRBD2 (6 bases). The CDR3 extends over 17 amino acids. CDR1 and CDR2 (germline): MNHNS, SASEGT. V was clipped by 8 bases and J by 3 bases, with 22 bases between them. The CDR3 here is CASAPGGRDYYTGELFF. The CDR3 coding sequence is TGTGCCAGCGCGCCGGGTGGGCGGGATTATTACACCGGGGAGCTGTTTTTT.

This clonotype was recorded at least ten times. V and J are TRBV20-1 and TRBJ1-4; 12 bases are shared with TRBD1. CDR1 DFQATT and CDR2 SNEGSKA come from the germline V gene (reference sequence). The length of the CDR3 is 18 residues. With 2 bases clipped from V and 1 base from J, the junction kept 8 bases outside the gene matches. The CDR3 protein is CSARSRDRGRRTNEKLFF. CDR3 DNA sequence: TGCAGTGCTAGATCCCGGGACAGGGGGCGTAGAACTAATGAAAAACTGTTTTTT.

Many counts were recorded for this clonotype. The chain recombines TRBV30 with TRBJ2-1; D remains unclear. The CDR3 has 12 residues. Germline V gives CDR1 GTSNPN, CDR2 SVGIG (reference sequence). V was pared by 8 bases and J by 0 bases, with 8 bases between. CDR3 in DNA: TGTGCCCGGATAAGCTCCTACAATGAGCAGTTCTTC. Translation gives CARISSYNEQFF.

Many counts were recorded for this clonotype. This chain connects TRBV28 to TRBJ2-1, with D hard to call. CDR3 size: 14 residues. V lost 6 bases, J lost 0 bases, and 9 bases lay in between. Per the germline V gene, CDR1 is MDHEN and CDR2 is SYDVKM. In nucleotides, the CDR3 is TGTGCCAGCAGAGTCCCCAGCTCCTACAATGAGCAGTTCTTC. Residues: CASRVPSSYNEQFF.

This clonotype was recorded many times. The chain carries TRBV7-3 and TRBJ2-1; TRBD1 matches 7 bases. In germline, CDR1 is SGHTA, CDR2 FQGTGA. V lost 5 bases, J lost 4 bases, and 8 bases stayed unmatched. The CDR3 consists of 15 residues. The CDR3 DNA sequence: TGTGCCAGCAGCCTTACACAGGGGACATACAATGAGCAGTTCTTC. Residues: CASSLTQGTYNEQFF.

This clonotype appeared many times. V and J are TRBV6-1 and TRBJ2-2; perhaps TRBD1 as D (6 bases). From germline, CDR1 is MNHNS and CDR2 SASEGT. The CDR3 covers 14 residues. The ends were cut back, 7 bases at V and 3 bases at J, with 12 bases in the middle. CDR3 sequence: CASTRGWDTGELFF. CDR3 in DNA: TGTGCCAGCACCAGGGGATGGGACACCGGGGAGCTGTTTTTT.